This T cell receptor (beta chain) appears in the sequencing data of a study of shared clonotypes between healthy human individuals. General study points: Generation probabilities were higher for clonotypes shared across all four sorted-subset donors than for unshared ones. Investigators collected only blood, and repertoires in tissues likely differ.

This CDR3 comprises 12 residues. The germline V and J ends were trimmed by 4 bases and 6 bases, with 5 bases remaining between them. Germline V lookup: CDR1 SGHDT, CDR2 YYEEEE. Donors, healthy HIV-negative adults, lacked recent acute infections or vaccinations. Comment on this clone: No antigen is known for it.

Methods used by the authors: Owing to the provision of junction-only sequences devoid of quality scores by immunoSEQ, filtering differed. Some clones are missing from TCRdb's copy, which holds only in-frame ones; the method was immunoSEQ multiplex PCR. The V and J calls and clone size were taken over from that table, and D and trimming were inferred from the DNA. The sample gives millions of clones, roughly 94% of which show up once; more than 0.1% is in the top ten. The clonotype comes from a man between 18 and 29 years old in good health. This chain uses TRBV5-6 with TRBJ1-6; D call uncertain. The sample comprised naive CD4+ T cells sorted from blood. Subset reported: CD45RA+ positively selected. CDR3: CASSKANSPLHF. The DNA for the CDR3 is TGTGCCAGCAGCAAGGCTAATTCACCCCTCCACTTT.